This is a list of T cell receptor beta chains from one sample in a study of identical twins. A single record per CDR3 protein comes from TCRdb applying MiXCR to the 5' RACE reads. The sample has under 900,000 distinct CDR3 sequences; around a sixth are singletons. The data also belong to a second study, concerning T cells expressing NK-cell markers.

Sequencing input: PBMCs. Receptors originate from a woman aged 18-29 years in good health. The CDR3 runs from the conserved cysteine through the conserved F or W. Fields, in order: clone size, J gene, D gene, V gene, CDR3 DNA, CDR3 protein. The D gene is left open where the match is weak. Size tells how often a clone was seen (once, few, many) or the class of an expanded clone, and some rows leave it out.

size: few
J: TRBJ2-7
D: TRBD1
V: TRBV7-8
DNA: TGTGCCAGCAGACCACGGGACAGGTCCTACGAGCAGTACTTC
CDR3: CASRPRDRSYEQYF

size: few
J: TRBJ2-1
D: .
V: TRBV12-3/TRBV12-4
DNA: TGTGCCAGCACCGCGGCTCGAGCGGCTAATGAGCAGTTCTTC
CDR3: CASTAARAANEQFF

size: few
J: TRBJ2-3
D: .
V: TRBV7-2
DNA: TGTGCCAGCAGCTCCCGAGTCTACACTAGCACAGATACGCAGTATTTT
CDR3: CASSSRVYTSTDTQYF

size: .
J: TRBJ2-1
D: TRBD2
V: TRBV3-1
DNA: TGTGCCAGCAGCCCTCGCAAAAGCGGGGCTAGAGATGAGCAGTTCTTC
CDR3: CASSPRKSGARDEQFF

size: .
J: TRBJ1-2
D: .
V: TRBV20-1
DNA: TGCAGTGCTCCCGTGGGGGTTGGACGCTATGGCTACACCTTC
CDR3: CSAPVGVGRYGYTF

size: few
J: TRBJ2-3
D: .
V: TRBV5-6
DNA: TGTGCCAGCATCCCAGGAGGGGGGGGCGGAGATACGCAGTATTTT
CDR3: CASIPGGGGGDTQYF

size: .
J: TRBJ2-6
D: .
V: TRBV20-1
DNA: TGCAGTGCCCGGACCAGGGCCCAGTTCTCTGGGGCCAACGTCCTGACTTTC
CDR3: CSARTRAQFSGANVLTF

size: many
J: TRBJ2-1
D: TRBD2
V: TRBV6-1
DNA: TGTGCCAGCAGTGGACTAGCGGGGCCCCTAGGCGGGAATGAGCAGTTCTTC
CDR3: CASSGLAGPLGGNEQFF

size: many
J: TRBJ2-5
D: TRBD2
V: TRBV9
DNA: TGTGCCAGTTCCCTAGCGGGAGGGATCCAAGAGACCCAGTACTTC
CDR3: CASSLAGGIQETQYF

size: .
J: TRBJ2-1
D: .
V: TRBV11-2
DNA: TGTGCCAGCAGCAAAACCCTCGTGCGCAATGAGCAGTTCTTC
CDR3: CASSKTLVRNEQFF

size: .
J: TRBJ2-5
D: .
V: TRBV6-1
DNA: TGTGCCAGCAGTGGGTACAGCGGACAAGAGACCCAGTACTTC
CDR3: CASSGYSGQETQYF

size: few
J: TRBJ2-1
D: TRBD2
V: TRBV11-2
DNA: TGTGCCAGCAGCCTCGGACTAGCGGGAGTCCCCGAGCAGTTCTTC
CDR3: CASSLGLAGVPEQFF

size: few
J: TRBJ2-7
D: TRBD1
V: TRBV20-1
DNA: TGCAGTGCTAGAGATTTCACAGGGGAGCGCGAGCAGTACTTC
CDR3: CSARDFTGEREQYF

size: .
J: TRBJ2-7
D: .
V: TRBV6-2/TRBV6-3
DNA: TGTGTCAGCACCCTCTCCTACGAGCAGTACTTC
CDR3: CVSTLSYEQYF

size: .
J: TRBJ1-2
D: .
V: TRBV10-3
DNA: TGTGCCACCCGGGACATCCAGCCCCATGGCTACACCTTC
CDR3: CATRDIQPHGYTF

size: .
J: TRBJ2-1
D: .
V: TRBV5-1
DNA: TGCGCCAGCAGCATCCGGGGGGCCCCGGAAGAGCAGTTCTTC
CDR3: CASSIRGAPEEQFF

size: few
J: TRBJ1-2
D: .
V: TRBV2
DNA: TGTGCCAGCAGGGACAAACAGGGTGCTGGCTACACCTTC
CDR3: CASRDKQGAGYTF

size: .
J: TRBJ2-4
D: .
V: TRBV2
DNA: TGTGCCAGCAGTGAGAGGGAGCCCTGGGCCAAAAACATTCAGTACTTC
CDR3: CASSEREPWAKNIQYF

size: .
J: TRBJ1-2
D: .
V: TRBV27
DNA: TGTGCCAGCAGTTCTCAGAGCAGGGACGGTCGTGGCTACACCTTC
CDR3: CASSSQSRDGRGYTF

size: few
J: TRBJ1-4
D: .
V: TRBV11-2
DNA: TGTGCCAGCAGCTTATGGGGAGGAAATGAAAAACTGTTTTTT
CDR3: CASSLWGGNEKLFF

size: .
J: TRBJ1-2
D: .
V: TRBV7-9
DNA: TGTGCCAGCAGCCTGGGGGAGCCATACTATGGCTACACCTTC
CDR3: CASSLGEPYYGYTF

size: .
J: TRBJ1-1
D: .
V: TRBV20-1
DNA: TGCAGTGCTAGTGGGGGGTCCGAAGCTTTCTTT
CDR3: CSASGGSEAFF

size: few
J: TRBJ2-4
D: .
V: TRBV20-1
DNA: TGCAGTGCCACTAGTTTGGGTGGCGAGAAGTACTTC
CDR3: CSATSLGGEKYF

size: .
J: TRBJ2-7
D: .
V: TRBV7-2
DNA: TGTGCCAGCAGCCCGACTTCTCGGCCCTACGAGCAGTACTTC
CDR3: CASSPTSRPYEQYF

size: few
J: TRBJ2-1
D: TRBD1
V: TRBV29-1
DNA: TGCAGCCAATGTTCGGGACAGATTAACAATGAGCAGTTCTTC
CDR3: CSQCSGQINNEQFF

size: many
J: TRBJ1-1
D: .
V: TRBV7-6
DNA: TGTGCCAGCAGCTTAGGGTACGGGAACACTGAAGCTTTCTTT
CDR3: CASSLGYGNTEAFF

size: .
J: TRBJ2-1
D: .
V: TRBV6-2/TRBV6-3
DNA: TGTGCCAGCAGTTACGCGAACAATGAGCAGTTCTTC
CDR3: CASSYANNEQFF

size: few
J: TRBJ2-7
D: .
V: TRBV20-1
DNA: TGCAGTGCCATCGGACAGACCTACGAGCAGTACTTC
CDR3: CSAIGQTYEQYF

size: few
J: TRBJ2-7
D: .
V: TRBV5-6
DNA: TGTGCCAGCAGCAGATCAGGGGACGGAGTCTACGAGCAGTACTTC
CDR3: CASSRSGDGVYEQYF

size: .
J: TRBJ2-5
D: .
V: TRBV5-1
DNA: TGCGCCAGCAGCGTAGCCGTCGGAGAGACCCAGTACTTC
CDR3: CASSVAVGETQYF

size: few
J: TRBJ2-7
D: TRBD2
V: TRBV12-3/TRBV12-4
DNA: TGTGCCAGCAGTTGGGGACTAGCGGGAAACCGCGAGCAGTACTTC
CDR3: CASSWGLAGNREQYF

size: .
J: TRBJ2-5
D: .
V: TRBV5-1
DNA: TGCGCCAGCAGCTTTAACCGGCAGGAGGGACAAGAGACCCAGTACTTC
CDR3: CASSFNRQEGQETQYF

size: .
J: TRBJ2-1
D: .
V: TRBV7-9
DNA: TGTGCCAGCAGCCAGGAAGTAGATGAGCAGTTCTTC
CDR3: CASSQEVDEQFF

size: few
J: TRBJ2-2
D: TRBD1
V: TRBV24-1
DNA: TGTGCCACCAGTGATAATACCGGGACAGCGAACACCGGGGAGCTGTTTTTT
CDR3: CATSDNTGTANTGELFF

size: few
J: TRBJ2-2
D: TRBD2
V: TRBV15
DNA: TGTGCCACCAGCAGAGGACTAGCGGGAGTGGACACCGGGGAGCTGTTTTTT
CDR3: CATSRGLAGVDTGELFF

size: few
J: TRBJ2-5
D: .
V: TRBV4-3
DNA: TGCGCCAGCAGCCAAGCCCTGGATAGGGCAGGAACCCAGTACTTC
CDR3: CASSQALDRAGTQYF

size: .
J: TRBJ2-2
D: TRBD2
V: TRBV25-1
DNA: TGTGCCAGCACCGCGGGAGCCGGGGAGCTGTTTTTT
CDR3: CASTAGAGELFF

size: few
J: TRBJ2-3
D: .
V: TRBV29-1
DNA: TGCAGCGTTGTGGAGGGCGGGGCCGGGAGCACAGATACGCAGTATTTT
CDR3: CSVVEGGAGSTDTQYF

size: .
J: TRBJ2-7
D: .
V: TRBV12-3/TRBV12-4
DNA: TGTGCCAGCAGTTACGTGGGGGGCTACGAGCAGTACTTC
CDR3: CASSYVGGYEQYF

size: .
J: TRBJ1-2
D: .
V: TRBV7-9
DNA: TGTGCCAGCAGCTTAGAAACAGGGTCTCATGGCTACACCTTC
CDR3: CASSLETGSHGYTF

size: once
J: TRBJ2-1
D: .
V: TRBV20-1
DNA: TGCAGTGCTAAGGACAAATACAATGAGCAGTTCTTC
CDR3: CSAKDKYNEQFF

size: .
J: TRBJ2-3
D: .
V: TRBV20-1
DNA: TGCAGTGCTAGAGAGCCCCGGTCCGCAGTTTATCTAGATACGCAGTATTTT
CDR3: CSAREPRSAVYLDTQYF

size: few
J: TRBJ2-5
D: TRBD2
V: TRBV5-5
DNA: TGTGCCAGCAGCTACGGCGGGACTACCCAAGAGACCCAGTACTTC
CDR3: CASSYGGTTQETQYF

size: few
J: TRBJ2-5
D: .
V: TRBV20-1
DNA: TGCAGTGCTAGAAAGGACACGCCGGGGGCCCAGTACTTC
CDR3: CSARKDTPGAQYF

size: many
J: TRBJ2-1
D: .
V: TRBV12-3/TRBV12-4
DNA: TGTGCCAGCAGCTTTCCTCTCAATGAGCAGTTCTTC
CDR3: CASSFPLNEQFF

size: .
J: TRBJ2-7
D: .
V: TRBV4-3
DNA: TGCGCCAGCAGCCAAGAAAGGTGGGGGCTTACCTACGAGCAGTACTTC
CDR3: CASSQERWGLTYEQYF

size: .
J: TRBJ1-1
D: .
V: TRBV2
DNA: TGTGCCACTTCAGGGACGGGGAACACTGAAGCTTTCTTT
CDR3: CATSGTGNTEAFF

size: .
J: TRBJ2-3
D: TRBD2
V: TRBV5-1
DNA: TGCGCCAGCAGCTTGACCGGGAGGTTCGGAGATACGCAGTATTTT
CDR3: CASSLTGRFGDTQYF

size: .
J: TRBJ2-7
D: .
V: TRBV18
DNA: TGTGCCAGCTCACCAGGGGCCGGGGGAGACTACGAGCAGTACTTC
CDR3: CASSPGAGGDYEQYF